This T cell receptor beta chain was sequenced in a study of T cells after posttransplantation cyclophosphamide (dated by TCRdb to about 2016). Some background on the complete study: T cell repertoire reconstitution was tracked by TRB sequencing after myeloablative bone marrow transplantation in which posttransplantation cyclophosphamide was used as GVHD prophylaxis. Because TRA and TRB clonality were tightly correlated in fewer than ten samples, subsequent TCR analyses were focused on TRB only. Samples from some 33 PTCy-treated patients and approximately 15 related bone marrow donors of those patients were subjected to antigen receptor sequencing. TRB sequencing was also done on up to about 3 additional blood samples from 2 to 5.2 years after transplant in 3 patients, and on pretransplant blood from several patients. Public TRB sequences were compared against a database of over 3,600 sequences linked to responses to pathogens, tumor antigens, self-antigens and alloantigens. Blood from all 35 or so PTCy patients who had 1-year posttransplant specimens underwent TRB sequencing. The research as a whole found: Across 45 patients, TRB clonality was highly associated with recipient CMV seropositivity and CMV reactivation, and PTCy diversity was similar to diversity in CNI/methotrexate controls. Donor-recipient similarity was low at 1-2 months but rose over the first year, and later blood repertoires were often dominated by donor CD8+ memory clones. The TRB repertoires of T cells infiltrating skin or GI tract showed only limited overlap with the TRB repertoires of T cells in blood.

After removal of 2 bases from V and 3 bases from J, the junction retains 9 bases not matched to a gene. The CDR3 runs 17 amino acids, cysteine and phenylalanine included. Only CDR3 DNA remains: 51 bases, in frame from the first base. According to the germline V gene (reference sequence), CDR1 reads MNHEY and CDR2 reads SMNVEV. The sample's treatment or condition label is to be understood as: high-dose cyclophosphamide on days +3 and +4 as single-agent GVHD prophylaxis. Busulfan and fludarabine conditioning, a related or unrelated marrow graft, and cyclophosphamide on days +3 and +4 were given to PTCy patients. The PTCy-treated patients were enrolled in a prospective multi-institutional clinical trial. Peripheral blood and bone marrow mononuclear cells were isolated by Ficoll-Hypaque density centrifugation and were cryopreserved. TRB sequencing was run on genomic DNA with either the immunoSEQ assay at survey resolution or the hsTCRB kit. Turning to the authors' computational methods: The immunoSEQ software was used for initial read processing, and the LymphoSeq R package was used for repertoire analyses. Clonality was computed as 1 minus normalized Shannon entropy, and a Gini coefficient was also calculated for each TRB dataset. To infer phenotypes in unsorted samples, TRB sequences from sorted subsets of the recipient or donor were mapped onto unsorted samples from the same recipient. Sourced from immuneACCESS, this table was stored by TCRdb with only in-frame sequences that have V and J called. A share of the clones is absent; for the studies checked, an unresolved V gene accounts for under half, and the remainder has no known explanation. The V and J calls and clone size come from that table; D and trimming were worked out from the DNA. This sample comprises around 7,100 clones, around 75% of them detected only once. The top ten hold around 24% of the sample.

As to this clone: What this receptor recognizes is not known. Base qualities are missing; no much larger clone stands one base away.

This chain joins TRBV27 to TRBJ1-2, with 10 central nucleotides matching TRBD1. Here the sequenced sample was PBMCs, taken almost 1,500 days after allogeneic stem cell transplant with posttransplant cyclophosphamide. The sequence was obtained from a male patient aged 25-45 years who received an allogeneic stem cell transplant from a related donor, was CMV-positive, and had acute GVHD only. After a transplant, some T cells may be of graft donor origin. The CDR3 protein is CASSLIGTGDLYYGYTF. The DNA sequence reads TGTGCCAGCAGTTTAATCGGGACAGGGGACCTTTACTATGGCTACACCTTC.